This TCR beta chain came from a study of T cell repertoires in cytomegalovirus infection. V lost 5 bases and J lost 7; bases outside the gene matches: 6. The germline V gene has CDR1 MDHEN and CDR2 SYDVKM. There are 15 residues in the CDR3. From the reads, TCRdb called clonotypes with MiXCR, one entry per CDR3 protein. Among about 530,000 distinct CDR3 sequences, more than 20% were seen once, and the ten largest hold approximately 13%. This sequence originates from a human donor in good health (CMV status not recorded). Some clones in this sample may be carry-over from other donors' samples. The sequenced sample consisted of PBMCs. The chain recombines TRBV28 with TRBJ1-4, with TRBD1 matching over 11 bases. Here the CDR3 DNA reads TGTGCCAGCAGTCCCGAGGACAGGGGGCGTGAAAAACTGTTTTTT. It encodes CASSPEDRGREKLFF. The full variable domain, completed using reference TRBV28 and TRBJ1-4, is DVKVTQSSRYLVKRTGEKVFLECVQDMDHENMFWYRQDPGLGLRLIYFSYDVKMKEKGDIPEGYSVSREKKERFSLILESASTNQTSMYLCASSPEDRGREKLFFGSGTQLSVL.